The rows below give T cell receptor beta chains drawn from one sample of a study of cytomegalovirus exposure and HLA in healthy donors. Assay: immunoSEQ multiplex PCR; the TCRdb copy retains only in-frame clones and omits some. The sample lists 140,000 or so clones; around 67% were seen once. Input material: PBMCs. The receptors originated from a man younger than 35 in good health and CMV-seropositive. CDR3s include the opening cysteine and the closing phenylalanine or tryptophan. D genes are given only for firm matches. Not all rows give a size; the values are once, few, many and, for expanded clones, a class.

v_gene,len,j_gene,d_gene,abundance,CDR3nt,CDR3aa
TRBV27,14,TRBJ2-7,TRBD1,-,TGTGCCAGCAGTCCTGCCGGGACAGGGGTCGAGCAGTACTTC,CASSPAGTGVEQYF
TRBV14,15,TRBJ2-1,-,-,TGTGCCAGCAGCCGACAGGGTCTAGCGATGAATGAGCAGTTCTTC,CASSRQGLAMNEQFF
TRBV29-1,14,TRBJ2-7,TRBD1,-,TGCAGCGTTGGAGGGGGACAGGGGTTGTACGAGCAGTACTTC,CSVGGGQGLYEQYF
TRBV5-8,12,TRBJ1-1,-,-,TGTGCCAGCAGCTTTGGCAGGCCTGAAGCTTTCTTT,CASSFGRPEAFF
TRBV5-1,14,TRBJ2-7,-,-,TGCGCCAGCAGCTTGAGTCCGGGTGGCTACGAGCAGTACTTC,CASSLSPGGYEQYF
TRBV5-4,15,TRBJ1-2,TRBD1,-,TGTGCCAGCAGCCTCGACAGGGGTCGGGACTATGGCTACACCTTC,CASSLDRGRDYGYTF
TRBV9,15,TRBJ2-7,TRBD2,-,TGTGCCAGCAGCGCGGGACTAGCGGGGAGCTACGAGCAGTACTTC,CASSAGLAGSYEQYF
TRBV18,15,TRBJ1-2,-,once,TGTGCCAGCTCACGGGGACAATGGTTCAACTATGGCTACACCTTC,CASSRGQWFNYGYTF
TRBV7-9,15,TRBJ2-1,-,-,TGTGCCAGCAGCTTAGAGAGACAGGTTTATGAGGAGCAGTTCTTC,CASSLERQVYEEQFF
TRBV6-4,14,TRBJ2-2,TRBD1,few,TGTGCCAGCAGTGAGGGACAGGGTCCCGGGGAGCTGTTTTTT,CASSEGQGPGELFF
TRBV19,15,TRBJ2-2,-,-,TGTGCCAGTAGTAAGCGCGCCCCTGACACCGGGGAGCTGTTTTTT,CASSKRAPDTGELFF
TRBV11-2,18,TRBJ2-1,TRBD2,-,TGTGCCAGCAGACCACTAGCGGGGGCCCAACTACTCTACAATGAGCAGTTCTTC,CASRPLAGAQLLYNEQFF